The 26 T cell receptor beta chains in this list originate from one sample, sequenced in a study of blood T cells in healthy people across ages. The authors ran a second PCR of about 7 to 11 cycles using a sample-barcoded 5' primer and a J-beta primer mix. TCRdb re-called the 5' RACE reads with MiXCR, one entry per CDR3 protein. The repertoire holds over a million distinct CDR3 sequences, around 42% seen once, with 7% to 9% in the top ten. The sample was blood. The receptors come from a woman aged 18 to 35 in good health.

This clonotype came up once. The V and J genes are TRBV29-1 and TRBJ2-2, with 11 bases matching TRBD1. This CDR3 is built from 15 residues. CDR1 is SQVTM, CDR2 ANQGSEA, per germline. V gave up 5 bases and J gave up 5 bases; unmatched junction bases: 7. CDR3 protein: CSVTGQGARTGELFF. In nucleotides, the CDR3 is TGCAGCGTTACCGGACAGGGGGCGCGTACCGGGGAGCTGTTTTTT.

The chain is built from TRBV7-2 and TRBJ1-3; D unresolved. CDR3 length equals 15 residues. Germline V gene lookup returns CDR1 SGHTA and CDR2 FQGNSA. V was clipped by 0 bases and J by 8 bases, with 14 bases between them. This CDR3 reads CASSLALGIGDTIYF. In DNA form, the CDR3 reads TGTGCCAGCAGCTTAGCGCTGGGCATCGGGGACACCATATATTTT.

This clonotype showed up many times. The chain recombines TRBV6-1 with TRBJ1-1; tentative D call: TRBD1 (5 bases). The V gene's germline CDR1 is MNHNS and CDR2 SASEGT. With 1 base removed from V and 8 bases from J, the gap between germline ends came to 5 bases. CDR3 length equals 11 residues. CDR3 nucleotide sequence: TGTGCCAGCAGTGAAGGGACAGAAGCTTTCTTT. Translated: CASSEGTEAFF.

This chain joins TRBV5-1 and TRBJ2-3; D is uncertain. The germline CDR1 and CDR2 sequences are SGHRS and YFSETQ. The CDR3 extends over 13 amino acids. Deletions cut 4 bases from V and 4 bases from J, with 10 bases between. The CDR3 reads CASSVELADTQYF. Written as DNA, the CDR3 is TGCGCCAGCAGCGTGGAACTCGCAGATACGCAGTATTTT.

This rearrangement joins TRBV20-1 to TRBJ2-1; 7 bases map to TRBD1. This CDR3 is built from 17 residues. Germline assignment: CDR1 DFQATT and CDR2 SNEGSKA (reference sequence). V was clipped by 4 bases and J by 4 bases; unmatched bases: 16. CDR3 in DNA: TGCAGTGCTACGGGGAGACAGGGAAGGTTGCCTTACAATGAGCAGTTCTTC. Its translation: CSATGRQGRLPYNEQFF.

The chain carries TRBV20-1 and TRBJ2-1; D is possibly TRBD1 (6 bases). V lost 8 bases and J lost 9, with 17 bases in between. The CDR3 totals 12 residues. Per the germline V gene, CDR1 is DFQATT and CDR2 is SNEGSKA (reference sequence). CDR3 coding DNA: TGCAGTACCTCGGGACATTCCGGTGAGCAGTTCTTC. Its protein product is CSTSGHSGEQFF.

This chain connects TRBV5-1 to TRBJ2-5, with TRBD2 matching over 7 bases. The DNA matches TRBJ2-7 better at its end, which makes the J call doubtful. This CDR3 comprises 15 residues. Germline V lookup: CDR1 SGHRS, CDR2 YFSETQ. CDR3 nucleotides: TGCGCCAGCAGCACGTCGGACGGGGGGAAGTTCGAGCAGTACTTC. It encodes CASSTSDGGKFEQYF.

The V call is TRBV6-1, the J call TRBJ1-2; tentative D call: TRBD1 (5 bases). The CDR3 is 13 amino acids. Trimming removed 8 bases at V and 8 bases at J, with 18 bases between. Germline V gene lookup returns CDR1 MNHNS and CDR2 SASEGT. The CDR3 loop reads CASLPGGVWGYTF. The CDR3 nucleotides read TGTGCCAGCCTTCCGGGGGGTGTCTGGGGCTACACCTTC.

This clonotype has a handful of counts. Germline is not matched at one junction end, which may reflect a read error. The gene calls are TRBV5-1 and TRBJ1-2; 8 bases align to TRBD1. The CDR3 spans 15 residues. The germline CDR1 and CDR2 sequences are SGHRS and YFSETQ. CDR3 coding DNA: TGCGCCGGCAGCCGGACAGGGAATTCGGACTATGGCTACACCTTC. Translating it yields CAGSRTGNSDYGYTF. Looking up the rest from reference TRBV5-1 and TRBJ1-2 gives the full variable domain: KAGVTQTPRYLIKTRGQQVTLSCSPISGHRSVSWYQQTPGQGLQFLFEYFSETQRNKGNFPGRFSGRQFSNSRSEMNVSTLELGDSALYLCAGSRTGNSDYGYTFGSGTRLTVV.

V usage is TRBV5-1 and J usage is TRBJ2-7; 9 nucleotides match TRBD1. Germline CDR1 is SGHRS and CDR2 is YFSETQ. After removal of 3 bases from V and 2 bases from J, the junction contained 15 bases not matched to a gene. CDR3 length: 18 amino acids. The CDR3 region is CASSSKRTGDFTPYEQYF. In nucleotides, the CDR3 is TGCGCCAGCAGCTCTAAAAGGACAGGGGATTTTACACCCTACGAGCAGTACTTC.

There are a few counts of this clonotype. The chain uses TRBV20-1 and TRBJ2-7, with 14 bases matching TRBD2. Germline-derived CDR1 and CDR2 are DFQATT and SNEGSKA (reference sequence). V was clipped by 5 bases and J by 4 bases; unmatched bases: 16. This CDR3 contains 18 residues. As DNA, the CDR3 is TGCAGTGCTGGCCCTTCGGGACTAGCGGGGGTAGGAAAGTACGAGCAGTACTTC. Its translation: CSAGPSGLAGVGKYEQYF.

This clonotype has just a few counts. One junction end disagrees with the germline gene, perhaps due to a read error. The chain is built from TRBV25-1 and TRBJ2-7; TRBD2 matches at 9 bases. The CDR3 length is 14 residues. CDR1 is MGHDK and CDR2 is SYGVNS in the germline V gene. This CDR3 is CASTSGRSSYEQYF. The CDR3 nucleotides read TGCGCCAGTACTAGCGGGCGAAGCTCCTACGAGCAGTACTTC.

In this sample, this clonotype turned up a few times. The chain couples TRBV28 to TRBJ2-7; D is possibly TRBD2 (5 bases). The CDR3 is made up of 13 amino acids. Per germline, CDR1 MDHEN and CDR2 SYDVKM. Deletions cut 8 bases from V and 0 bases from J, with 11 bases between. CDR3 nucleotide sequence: TGTGCCAGCGGGGAGCGGCCCTCCTACGAGCAGTACTTC. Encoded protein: CASGERPSYEQYF.

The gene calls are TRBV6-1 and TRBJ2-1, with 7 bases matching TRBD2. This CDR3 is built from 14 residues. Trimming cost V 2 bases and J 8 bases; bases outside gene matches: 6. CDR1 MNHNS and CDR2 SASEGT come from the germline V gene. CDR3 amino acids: CASSERLAVDEQFF. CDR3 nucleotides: TGTGCCAGCAGTGAACGGCTAGCGGTCGATGAGCAGTTCTTC.

Here the CDR3 DNA reads TGCAGTGCCCTTAGCCGGGGGAACACTGAAGCTTTCTTT. Amino acids: CSALSRGNTEAFF. The chain carries TRBV20-1 and TRBJ1-1; the D is unclear. The CDR3 runs to 13 residues. V shed 6 bases and J shed 1 base, with 12 bases lying between them. Looked up from germline, CDR1 is DFQATT and CDR2 is SNEGSKA (reference sequence).

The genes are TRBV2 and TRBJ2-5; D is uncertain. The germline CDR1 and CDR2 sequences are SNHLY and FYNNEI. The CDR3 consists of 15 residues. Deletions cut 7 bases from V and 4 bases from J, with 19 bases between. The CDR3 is CASKDEGTKGETQYF. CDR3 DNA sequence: TGTGCCAGCAAAGACGAAGGCACGAAGGGAGAGACCCAGTACTTC.

This chain's CDR3 is CAWSLAGGPNNEQFF. CDR3 sequence (DNA): TGTGCCTGGTCCCTGGCGGGAGGGCCCAACAATGAGCAGTTCTTC. V usage is TRBV30 and J usage is TRBJ2-1; 9 nucleotides match TRBD2. The germline V gene encodes CDR1 GTSNPN and CDR2 SVGIG (reference sequence). Trimming cost V 5 bases and J 5 bases; bases outside gene matches: 10. This CDR3 is built from 15 residues.

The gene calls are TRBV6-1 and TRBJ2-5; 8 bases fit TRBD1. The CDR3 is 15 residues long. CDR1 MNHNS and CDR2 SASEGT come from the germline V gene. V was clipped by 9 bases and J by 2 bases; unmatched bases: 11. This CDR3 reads CASGSLRTGQETQYF. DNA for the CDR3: TGTGCCAGTGGGAGTCTTAGGACAGGGCAAGAGACCCAGTACTTC.

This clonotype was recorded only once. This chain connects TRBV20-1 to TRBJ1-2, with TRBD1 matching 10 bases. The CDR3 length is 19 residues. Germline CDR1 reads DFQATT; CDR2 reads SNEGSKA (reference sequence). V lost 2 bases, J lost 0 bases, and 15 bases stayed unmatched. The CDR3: CSARSTIPGQGKTNYGYTF. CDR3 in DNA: TGCAGTGCTAGATCTACGATACCGGGACAGGGGAAAACTAACTATGGCTACACCTTC.

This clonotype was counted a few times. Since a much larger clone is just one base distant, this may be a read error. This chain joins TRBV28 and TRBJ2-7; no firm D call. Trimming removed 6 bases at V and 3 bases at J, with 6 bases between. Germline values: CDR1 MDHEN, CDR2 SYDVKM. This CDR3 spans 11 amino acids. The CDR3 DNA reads TGTGCCAGCAGGAGATACTACGAGCAGTACTTC. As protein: CASRRYYEQYF.

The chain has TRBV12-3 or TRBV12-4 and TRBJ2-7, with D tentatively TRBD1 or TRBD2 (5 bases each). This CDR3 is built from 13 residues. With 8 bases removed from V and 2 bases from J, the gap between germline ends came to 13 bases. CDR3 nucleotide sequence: TGTGCCAGCGGGACCACCCTCACCTACGAGCAGTACTTC. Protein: CASGTTLTYEQYF.

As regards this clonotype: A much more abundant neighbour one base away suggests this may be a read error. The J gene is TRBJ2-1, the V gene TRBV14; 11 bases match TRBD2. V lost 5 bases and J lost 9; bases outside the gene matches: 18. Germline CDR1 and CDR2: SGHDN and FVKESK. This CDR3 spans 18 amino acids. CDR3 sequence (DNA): TGTGCCAGCAGCTCCATAGGGCGTAGCGGGAGGGTGTTTAGTGAGCAGTTCTTC. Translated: CASSSIGRSGRVFSEQFF.

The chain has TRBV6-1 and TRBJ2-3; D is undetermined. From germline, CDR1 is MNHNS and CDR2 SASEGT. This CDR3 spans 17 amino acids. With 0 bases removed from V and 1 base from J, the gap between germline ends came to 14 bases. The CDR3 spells CASSEAALPYRTDTQYF. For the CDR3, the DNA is TGTGCCAGCAGTGAAGCGGCTCTCCCGTATCGCACAGATACGCAGTATTTT.

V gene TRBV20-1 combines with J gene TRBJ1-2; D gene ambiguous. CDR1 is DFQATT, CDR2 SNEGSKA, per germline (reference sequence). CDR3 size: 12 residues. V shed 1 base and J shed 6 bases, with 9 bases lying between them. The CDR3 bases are TGCAGTGCTAGAGCGGCAGCGGATGGCTACACCTTC. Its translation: CSARAAADGYTF.

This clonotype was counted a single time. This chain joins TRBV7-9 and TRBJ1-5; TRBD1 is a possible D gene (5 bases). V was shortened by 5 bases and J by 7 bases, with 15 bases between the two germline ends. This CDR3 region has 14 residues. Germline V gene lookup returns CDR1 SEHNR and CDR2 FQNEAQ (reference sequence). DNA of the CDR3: TGTGCCAGCAGCCCCGCGGGACGAGTACAGCCCCAGCATTTT. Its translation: CASSPAGRVQPQHF.

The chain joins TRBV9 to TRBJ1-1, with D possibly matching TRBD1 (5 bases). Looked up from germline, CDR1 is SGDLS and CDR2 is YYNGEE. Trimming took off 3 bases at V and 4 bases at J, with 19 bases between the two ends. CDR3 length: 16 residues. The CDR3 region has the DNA TGTGCCAGCAGCGCAATTGGGGGGGGGTCCGGCACTGAAGCTTTCTTT. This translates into CASSAIGGGSGTEAFF.